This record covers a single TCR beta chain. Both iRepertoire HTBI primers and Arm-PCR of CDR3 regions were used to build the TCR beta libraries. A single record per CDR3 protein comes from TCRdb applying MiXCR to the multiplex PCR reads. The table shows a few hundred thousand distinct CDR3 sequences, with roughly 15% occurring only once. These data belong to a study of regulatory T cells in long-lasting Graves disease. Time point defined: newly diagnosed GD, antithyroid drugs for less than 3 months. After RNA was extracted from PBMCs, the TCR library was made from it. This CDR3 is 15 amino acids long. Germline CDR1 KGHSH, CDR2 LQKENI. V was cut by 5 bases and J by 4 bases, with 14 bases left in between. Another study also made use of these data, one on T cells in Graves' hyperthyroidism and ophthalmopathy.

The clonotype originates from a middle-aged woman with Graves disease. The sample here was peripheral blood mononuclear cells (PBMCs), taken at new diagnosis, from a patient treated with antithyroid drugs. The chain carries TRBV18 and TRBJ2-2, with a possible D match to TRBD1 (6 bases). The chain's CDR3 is CASSERTAITGELFF. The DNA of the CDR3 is TGTGCCAGCTCAGAAAGGACAGCGATCACCGGGGAGCTGTTTTTT.